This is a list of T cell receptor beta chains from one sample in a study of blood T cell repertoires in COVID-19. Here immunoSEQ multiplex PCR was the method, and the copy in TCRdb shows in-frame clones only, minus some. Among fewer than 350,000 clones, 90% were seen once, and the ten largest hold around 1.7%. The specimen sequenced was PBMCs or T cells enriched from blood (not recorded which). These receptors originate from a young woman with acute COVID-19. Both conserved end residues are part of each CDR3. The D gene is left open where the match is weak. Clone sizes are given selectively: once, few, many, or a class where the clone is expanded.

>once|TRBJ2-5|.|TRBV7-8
CASSRQNQETQYF
TGTGCCAGCAGCCGACAGAATCAAGAGACCCAGTACTTC
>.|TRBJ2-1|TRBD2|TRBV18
CASSPFGAGVRNEQFF
TGTGCCAGCTCACCATTCGGCGCGGGAGTCAGGAATGAGCAGTTCTTC
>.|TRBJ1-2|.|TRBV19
CASSMKGQGSRGYTF
TGTGCCAGTAGTATGAAAGGCCAGGGTTCGCGTGGCTACACCTTC
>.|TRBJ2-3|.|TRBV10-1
CASSELETTSTDTQYF
TGCGCCAGCAGTGAATTAGAGACTACCAGCACAGATACGCAGTATTTT
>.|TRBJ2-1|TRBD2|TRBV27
CASRGRIAGSYNEQFF
TGTGCCAGCAGGGGGAGAATAGCGGGATCCTACAATGAGCAGTTCTTC
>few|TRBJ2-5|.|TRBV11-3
CASSLGQGARETQYF
TGTGCCAGCAGCTTAGGTCAAGGGGCCCGAGAGACCCAGTACTTC
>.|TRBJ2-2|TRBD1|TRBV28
CASRTPGQGGTGELFF
TGTGCCAGCAGAACTCCGGGACAGGGGGGCACCGGGGAGCTGTTTTTT
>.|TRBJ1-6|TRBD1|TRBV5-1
CASRTGDAIDSPLHF
TGCGCCAGCAGAACAGGGGACGCGATTGATTCACCCCTCCACTTT
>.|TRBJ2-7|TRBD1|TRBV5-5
CASSLLGGTGYEQYF
TGTGCCAGCAGCTTGCTCGGCGGGACAGGATACGAGCAGTACTTC
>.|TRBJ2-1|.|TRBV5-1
CASRGAETYNEQFF
TGCGCCAGCAGGGGGGCGGAGACCTACAATGAGCAGTTCTTC
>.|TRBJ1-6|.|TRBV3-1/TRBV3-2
CASSQEGGGSYNSPLHF
TGTGCCAGCAGCCAAGAGGGGGGGGGCTCCTATAATTCACCCCTCCACTTT
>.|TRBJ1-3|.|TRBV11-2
CASSLAGSGNTIYF
TGTGCCAGCAGCTTAGCGGGGTCTGGAAACACCATATATTTT
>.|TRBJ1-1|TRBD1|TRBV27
CASSLFLGQEAFF
TGTGCCAGCAGTTTATTCCTGGGACAGGAAGCTTTCTTT
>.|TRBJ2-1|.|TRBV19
CASSEPGALYNEQFF
TGTGCCAGTAGTGAGCCAGGTGCACTGTACAATGAGCAGTTCTTC
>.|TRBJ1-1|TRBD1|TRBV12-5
CASGLGQGAPEAFF
TGTGCTAGTGGTTTGGGCCAGGGGGCCCCTGAAGCTTTCTTT
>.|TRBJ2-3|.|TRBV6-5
CASQRSGAWADTQYF
TGTGCCAGCCAACGAAGCGGAGCATGGGCAGATACGCAGTATTTT
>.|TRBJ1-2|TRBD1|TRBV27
CASSRDRGDYGYTF
TGTGCCAGCAGTCGGGACAGGGGTGACTATGGCTACACCTTC
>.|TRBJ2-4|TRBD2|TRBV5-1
CASSEGAPGGIQYF
TGCGCCAGCAGCGAAGGGGCCCCGGGGGGCATTCAGTACTTC
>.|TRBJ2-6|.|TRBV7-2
CASSSPASTGANVLTF
TGTGCCAGCAGCTCCCCCGCCAGTACTGGGGCCAACGTCCTGACTTTC
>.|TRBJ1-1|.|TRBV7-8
CASSPFLNTEAFF
TGTGCCAGCAGCCCCTTCCTCAACACTGAAGCTTTCTTT
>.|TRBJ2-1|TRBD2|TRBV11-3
CASRPSGEDNEQFF
TGTGCCAGCAGACCTAGCGGAGAGGACAATGAGCAGTTCTTC
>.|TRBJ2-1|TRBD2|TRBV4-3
CASSQGTSGMNEQFF
TGCGCCAGCAGCCAAGGGACTAGCGGGATGAATGAGCAGTTCTTC
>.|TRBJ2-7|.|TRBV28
CASSTSASRNYEQYF
TGTGCCAGCTCCACCTCGGCTAGCCGGAACTACGAGCAGTACTTC